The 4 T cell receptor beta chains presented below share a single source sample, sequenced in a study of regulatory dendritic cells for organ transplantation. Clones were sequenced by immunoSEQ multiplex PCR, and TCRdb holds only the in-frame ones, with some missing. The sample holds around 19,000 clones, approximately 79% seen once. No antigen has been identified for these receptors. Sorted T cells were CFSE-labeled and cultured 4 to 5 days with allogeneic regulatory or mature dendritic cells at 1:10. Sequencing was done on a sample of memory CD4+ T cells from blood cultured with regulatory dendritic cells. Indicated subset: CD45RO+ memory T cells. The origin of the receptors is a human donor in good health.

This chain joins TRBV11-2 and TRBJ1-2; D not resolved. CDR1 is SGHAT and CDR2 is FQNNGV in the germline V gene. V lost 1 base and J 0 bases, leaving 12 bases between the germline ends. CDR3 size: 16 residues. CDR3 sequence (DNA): TGTGCCAGCAGCTTAGGAGGGATTTTAGCTAACTATGGCTACACCTTC. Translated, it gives CASSLGGILANYGYTF.

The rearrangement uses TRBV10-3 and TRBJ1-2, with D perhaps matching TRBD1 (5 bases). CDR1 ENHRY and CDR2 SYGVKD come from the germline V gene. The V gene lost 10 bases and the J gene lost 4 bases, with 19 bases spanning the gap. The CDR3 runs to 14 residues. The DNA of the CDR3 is TGTGCCACAGGGTCCGGGGCAGGGAGCTATGGCTACACCTTC. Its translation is CATGSGAGSYGYTF.

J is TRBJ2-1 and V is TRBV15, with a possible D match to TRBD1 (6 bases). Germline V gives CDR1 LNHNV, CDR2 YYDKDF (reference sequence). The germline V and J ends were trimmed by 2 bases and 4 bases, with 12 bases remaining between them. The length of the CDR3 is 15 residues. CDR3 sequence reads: CATSRYPGTYNEQFF. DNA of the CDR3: TGTGCCACCAGCAGATACCCCGGGACATACAATGAGCAGTTCTTC.

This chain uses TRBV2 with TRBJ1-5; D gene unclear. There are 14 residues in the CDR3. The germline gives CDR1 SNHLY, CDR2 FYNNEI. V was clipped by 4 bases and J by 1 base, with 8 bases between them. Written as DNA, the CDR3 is TGTGCCAGCAGTGCCGGTAGGAGCAATCAGCCCCAGCATTTT. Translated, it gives CASSAGRSNQPQHF.